Listed here are 24 T cell receptor beta chains from one sample, sequenced in a study of blood T cell repertoires in COVID-19. The protocol was immunoSEQ multiplex PCR, while the TCRdb copy is restricted to in-frame clones and leaves out a portion. This sample carries around 150,000 clones, around four fifths of them seen once, and the ten largest clones take around 2.7%. Material: peripheral blood. The receptors stem from a man between 70 and 80 years old with acute or convalescent COVID-19.

The V gene is TRBV24-1, the J gene TRBJ1-4, with 7 bases matching TRBD1. This CDR3 is 15 amino acids long. Germline assignment: CDR1 KGHDR and CDR2 SFDVKD. The J segment lost 4 bases and the V segment lost 3 bases, leaving 4 bases of the junction unmatched. This CDR3 is CATSDGTEINEKLFF. The CDR3 DNA reads TGTGCCACCAGTGATGGGACAGAAATTAATGAAAAACTGTTTTTT.

A word on this clone: This specimen includes other DNA sequences encoding the same CDR3. V usage is TRBV7-8 and J usage is TRBJ2-7; 12 bases match TRBD2. Germline loops: CDR1 SGHVS, CDR2 FQNEAQ. Trimming took 1 base from V and 7 from J; bases not matched to a gene: 2. This CDR3 comprises 14 residues. CDR3 residues: CASSLGLAGEEQYF. For the CDR3, the DNA is TGTGCCAGCAGCTTAGGACTAGCGGGAGAGGAGCAGTACTTC.

There are a few counts of this clone. This chain uses TRBV3-1 (or the pseudogene TRBV3-2) with TRBJ1-3; no definite D call. The CDR3 runs 15 residues. CDR1 and CDR2 from the germline V gene are LGHDT and YNNKEL (reference sequence). Trimming cost V 1 base and J 0 bases, with 7 bases left between them. The CDR3 here is CASSQALSSGNTIYF. CDR3 bases: TGTGCCAGCAGCCAAGCATTGAGCTCTGGAAACACCATATATTTT.

V gene TRBV7-2 combines with J gene TRBJ2-7; TRBD2 matches at 9 bases. Germline CDR1 is SGHTA and CDR2 is FQGNSA. The CDR3 runs to 15 residues. After removal of 3 bases from V and 5 bases from J, the junction contained 8 bases not matched to a gene. CDR3 loop: CASSFPGGRAHEQYF. The CDR3 coding sequence is TGTGCCAGCAGCTTTCCTGGCGGGAGGGCCCACGAGCAGTACTTC.

The chain joins TRBV24-1 to TRBJ1-2; D is undetermined. The CDR3 is 16 amino acids. Trimming stripped 4 bases from V and 6 bases from J, with 20 bases between. CDR1 and CDR2 (germline): KGHDR, SFDVKD. The CDR3 loop reads CATSEQSTVGLDGYTF. The CDR3 bases are TGTGCCACCAGTGAACAAAGTACAGTTGGGCTCGATGGCTACACCTTC.

This clone was counted a few times. The J gene is TRBJ2-1, the V gene TRBV11-2; 10 bases map to TRBD2. V lost 3 bases, J lost 6 bases, and 5 bases stayed unmatched. Germline V gene lookup returns CDR1 SGHAT and CDR2 FQNNGV. CDR3 length equals 15 residues. The CDR3 region is CASSLGLAGANEQFF. The CDR3 nucleotides are TGTGCCAGCAGCTTGGGGCTAGCGGGAGCCAATGAGCAGTTCTTC.

V gene TRBV6-6 combines with J gene TRBJ1-2; D perhaps matches TRBD1 (6 bases). Germline V gene lookup returns CDR1 MNHNY and CDR2 SVGAGI (reference sequence). This CDR3 contains 16 residues. The ends were cut back, 5 bases at V and 8 bases at J, with 24 bases in the middle. CDR3 in DNA: TGTGCCAGCAGTCCCCCCGGGCCACAGGGCCCCGAGGGCTACACCTTC. Its translation is CASSPPGPQGPEGYTF.

The count of this clone is one. CDR3 nucleotide sequence: TGTGCCAGCAGTTTAAAAGCCAGGTACAATCAGCCCCAGCATTTT. Translated, it gives CASSLKARYNQPQHF. The rearrangement uses TRBV28 and TRBJ1-5; no clear D. CDR1 and CDR2 (germline): MDHEN, SYDVKM. The CDR3 has 15 residues. Trimming left V 2 bases short and J 3 bases short, with 11 bases between.

The rearrangement uses TRBV5-6 and TRBJ1-2; D remains ambiguous. Trimming took off 6 bases at V and 8 bases at J, with 11 bases between the two ends. The CDR3 is made up of 11 amino acids. The germline gives CDR1 SGHDT, CDR2 YYEEEE. This chain's CDR3 is CASTTPGGYTF. The DNA for the CDR3 is TGTGCCAGCACCACCCCGGGGGGCTACACCTTC.

The V call is TRBV28, the J call TRBJ2-1, with TRBD2 matching 11 bases. Trimming at V came to 5 bases and at J to 4 bases, leaving 4 bases not matched to a gene. CDR3 size: 15 residues. The germline V gene has CDR1 MDHEN and CDR2 SYDVKM. The CDR3 protein is CASSRTSGHYNEQFF. CDR3 nucleotides: TGTGCCAGCAGTCGGACTAGCGGGCATTACAATGAGCAGTTCTTC.

This chain links TRBV15 with TRBJ2-7; tentatively, D is TRBD1 (5 bases). The CDR3 length is 15 residues. Deletions cut 0 bases from V and 3 bases from J, with 12 bases between. Germline values: CDR1 LNHNV, CDR2 YYDKDF (reference sequence). CDR3 region: CATSRDPSDSYEQYF. In DNA form, the CDR3 reads TGTGCCACCAGCAGAGATCCCTCCGACAGCTACGAGCAGTACTTC. Combining the CDR3 with reference TRBV15 and TRBJ2-7 gives the whole variable domain DAMVIQNPRYQVTQFGKPVTLSCSQTLNHNVMYWYQQKSSQAPKLLFHYYDKDFNNEADTPDNFQSRRPNTSFCFLDIRSPGLGDTAMYLCATSRDPSDSYEQYFGPGTRLTVT.

This clone was recorded a few times. The chain carries TRBV19 and TRBJ2-1; TRBD2 aligns across 7 bases. Germline-derived CDR1 and CDR2 are LNHDA and SQIVND (reference sequence). J lost 6 bases, V lost 5 bases, and 4 bases had no gene match. This CDR3 is built from 13 residues. CDR3 in amino acids: CASSLGGSNEQFF. The CDR3 bases are TGTGCCAGTAGTCTGGGGGGGAGCAATGAGCAGTTCTTC.

This clone is labeled medium-sized. The J gene is TRBJ2-3, the V gene TRBV7-9; a weak D match, TRBD1 (6 bases). This CDR3 has 15 residues. From germline, CDR1 is SEHNR and CDR2 FQNEAQ (reference sequence). Trimming cost V 3 bases and J 4 bases, with 14 bases left between them. The CDR3 reads CASSLNQGQADTQYF. The DNA for the CDR3 is TGTGCCAGCAGCTTGAATCAGGGGCAGGCAGATACGCAGTATTTT.

The rearrangement uses TRBV4-3 and TRBJ2-1, with TRBD2 matching 8 bases. Germline values: CDR1 LGHNA, CDR2 YSLEER. With 1 base clipped from V and 6 bases from J, the junction kept 5 bases outside the gene matches. The CDR3 is made up of 15 amino acids. The CDR3 DNA is TGCGCCAGCAGCCAAGGACTAGCGAGCGGCAATGAGCAGTTCTTC. Amino acid sequence: CASSQGLASGNEQFF.

V is TRBV6-5 and J is TRBJ1-5; 11 bases map to TRBD1. The CDR3 totals 15 residues. V was clipped by 10 bases and J by 2 bases; unmatched bases: 7. Looked up from germline, CDR1 is MNHEY and CDR2 is SVGAGI. The CDR3 nucleotides are TGTGCCACCTCCGGGACAGGGGGAGGCAATCAGCCCCAGCATTTT. It is translated as CATSGTGGGNQPQHF.

This chain connects TRBV7-6 to TRBJ2-1; 8 positions agree with TRBD1. CDR3 size: 15 residues. V shed 4 bases, J shed 14 bases, and the junction held 16 bases outside the gene matches. Germline V gives CDR1 SGHVS, CDR2 FNYEAQ. For the CDR3, the DNA is TGTGCCAGCAGCTACCTACGGACAGGGATACGTTTGAAGTTCTTC. Amino acid sequence: CASSYLRTGIRLKFF.

This clone has only a few counts. V and J are TRBV11-3 and TRBJ1-1, with no clear D. V shed 3 bases and J shed 3 bases, with 8 bases lying between them. Germline V lookup: CDR1 SGHNT, CDR2 YENEEA. The CDR3 covers 13 residues. The CDR3 DNA reads TGTGCCAGCAGCTTTTCAACTTACACTGAAGCTTTCTTT. Encoded protein: CASSFSTYTEAFF.

This clone was counted only a few times. Other DNA sequences from this sample encode an identical CDR3 as well. CDR3 in DNA: TGTGCCAGCAGCGTCGGGACTAGCGGAGTAGGGGAGCTGTTTTTT. Its protein product is CASSVGTSGVGELFF. The rearrangement links TRBV9 to TRBJ2-2, with 11 nucleotides matching TRBD2. The CDR3 has 15 residues. V lost 2 bases and J lost 8; bases outside the gene matches: 5. CDR1 is SGDLS, CDR2 YYNGEE, per germline.

The count of this clone is one. The chain uses TRBV7-9 and TRBJ1-1, with 10 bases fitting TRBD1. J lost 1 base, V lost 1 base, and 0 bases had no gene match. This CDR3 spans 15 amino acids. The germline V gene encodes CDR1 SEHNR and CDR2 FQNEAQ (reference sequence). The CDR3 DNA reads as TGTGCCAGCAGCTTAGGGGACAGGGGGAACACTGAAGCTTTCTTT. The encoded protein is CASSLGDRGNTEAFF. Full variable domain (remainder filled in from reference TRBV7-9 and TRBJ1-1): DTGVSQNPRHKITKRGQNVTFRCDPISEHNRLYWYRQTLGQGPEFLTYFQNEAQLEKSRLLSDRFSAERPKGSFSTLEIQRTEQGDSAMYLCASSLGDRGNTEAFFGQGTRLTVV.

CDR3 residues: CASSETEAGANEQFF. DNA of the CDR3: TGTGCCAGCAGTGAAACCGAGGCAGGGGCCAATGAGCAGTTCTTC. The chain recombines TRBV6-1 with TRBJ2-1; D is possibly TRBD1 (6 bases). The germline V gene has CDR1 MNHNS and CDR2 SASEGT. The CDR3 loop spans 15 amino acids. Trimming took 2 bases from V and 6 from J, leaving 14 bases between them.

CDR3: CASSLVAGSTDTQYF. The CDR3 bases are TGCGCCAGCAGCTTGGTAGCGGGCAGCACAGATACGCAGTATTTT. J is TRBJ2-3 and V is TRBV5-1; 7 nucleotides match TRBD2. Germline-derived CDR1 and CDR2 are SGHRS and YFSETQ. V lost 0 bases to trimming and J lost 0 bases; unmatched junction nucleotides: 1. The length of the CDR3 is 15 residues.

The gene calls are TRBV2 and TRBJ2-3; D gene ambiguous. Trimming removed 3 bases at V and 1 base at J, with 5 bases between. This CDR3 is 13 amino acids long. Germline V CDR1 and CDR2: SNHLY, FYNNEI. In DNA form, the CDR3 reads TGTGCCAGCAGTGACGGAGGCACAGATACGCAGTATTTT. As protein: CASSDGGTDTQYF.

In regard to this clone: Germline is not matched at one junction end, which may reflect a read error. The J gene is TRBJ1-1, the V gene TRBV18; 7 positions agree with TRBD1. This CDR3 has 14 amino acids. In germline, CDR1 is KGHSH, CDR2 LQKENI. CDR3 loop: CASSPPTGVTEAFF. Written as DNA, the CDR3 is TGTGCCAGCTCCCCACCTACAGGGGTCACTGAAGCTTTCTTT.

This chain links TRBV11-2 with TRBJ2-1; D possibly corresponds to TRBD2 (5 bases). Germline V lookup: CDR1 SGHAT, CDR2 FQNNGV. The CDR3 contains 14 residues. Between the trimmed V and J ends, which lost 1 base and 3 bases, there was a span of 7 bases. The CDR3 coding sequence is TGTGCCAGCAGCTTAGTGGCGGGCTACAATGAGCAGTTCTTC. As protein: CASSLVAGYNEQFF.